The rows below give T cell receptor beta chains drawn from one sample of a study of T-cell memory formation after mild COVID-19. TCRdb reprocessed the 5' RACE reads via MiXCR and lists one record per CDR3 protein. This table has under 250,000 distinct CDR3 sequences, approximately 9% appearing once. Sequencing was done on a sample of PBMCs or a T cell subset sorted from them (not recorded which). The receptors come from a man younger than 35 who had mild COVID-19 (a few samples of this study predate the infection). Cell type and time point are not known. Both conserved end residues are trimmed from each CDR3. Clone size, where shown, is once, few, many, or a class for clones that have expanded.

abundance: few
j_gene: TRBJ1-2
v_gene: TRBV25-1
CDR3aa: ASSGQLYGYT

abundance: few
j_gene: TRBJ2-6
v_gene: TRBV5-1
CDR3aa: ASSPSTDFSGANVLT

abundance: NA
j_gene: TRBJ1-1
v_gene: TRBV5-1
CDR3aa: ASSFTGTEAF

abundance: NA
j_gene: TRBJ1-5
v_gene: TRBV20-1
CDR3aa: SLDRGDQPQH

abundance: NA
j_gene: TRBJ1-1
v_gene: TRBV5-1
CDR3aa: ASSLKSLNTEAF

abundance: many
j_gene: TRBJ2-1
v_gene: TRBV5-4
CDR3aa: ASSLTDEQF

abundance: NA
j_gene: TRBJ2-4
v_gene: TRBV10-2
CDR3aa: ASSEWGTGESLAKNIQY

abundance: few
j_gene: TRBJ1-2
v_gene: TRBV20-1
CDR3aa: SASGQDRAGYT

abundance: NA
j_gene: TRBJ1-3
v_gene: TRBV6-6
CDR3aa: ASSYSSQGVAGNTIY

abundance: NA
j_gene: TRBJ1-5
v_gene: TRBV7-2
CDR3aa: ASTGQGGNQPQH

abundance: NA
j_gene: TRBJ2-2
v_gene: TRBV11-1
CDR3aa: ASSLAIGTGELF

abundance: few
j_gene: TRBJ2-2
v_gene: TRBV4-1
CDR3aa: ASSQRQGGLSGELF

abundance: NA
j_gene: TRBJ2-3
v_gene: TRBV5-1
CDR3aa: ASNFGQGGTDTQY

abundance: NA
j_gene: TRBJ1-1
v_gene: TRBV5-1
CDR3aa: ASSLVPGPSTEAF

abundance: few
j_gene: TRBJ1-2
v_gene: TRBV11-2
CDR3aa: ASSPIRDRDRGYT

abundance: few
j_gene: TRBJ1-5
v_gene: TRBV7-2
CDR3aa: ASSSTGAYQPQH

abundance: few
j_gene: TRBJ1-6
v_gene: TRBV11-2
CDR3aa: ASSLKAGSNSPLH

abundance: NA
j_gene: TRBJ1-4
v_gene: TRBV28
CDR3aa: ASSFAGRVEKLF